This T cell receptor beta chain originates from a study of cytomegalovirus exposure and HLA in healthy donors. Study results and caveats: Common viral pathogens seemed, in a later analysis, to connect with several of the most significant clusters. A later analysis revealed that TCR association rates differed between HLA loci, peaking at DRB1 and bottoming out at HLA-C. Later analysis associated a missense DCLRE1C variant with TCR beta V- and J-gene trimming.

PCR primers comprised 60 Vbeta and 13 Jbeta primers. Data came from immunoSEQ multiplex PCR; TCRdb stores just in-frame clones and leaves some out. The sample has 200,000 to 250,000 clones; about 80% are singletons. Notes on this clone: What it binds is unknown.

The CDR3 consists of 13 residues. V lost 5 bases to trimming and J lost 5 bases, with 12 bases between them. In germline, CDR1 is SGHVS, CDR2 FNYEAQ. The chain combines TRBV7-6 with TRBJ2-5, with a weak D call TRBD1 (6 bases). The sample taken for sequencing was PBMCs. The receptor comes from a woman aged 55 to 70 in good health and CMV-seropositive. The CDR3 nucleotides read TGTGCCAGCAGCCACGACAGGAGGGAGACCCAGTACTTC. This codes for CASSHDRRETQYF.